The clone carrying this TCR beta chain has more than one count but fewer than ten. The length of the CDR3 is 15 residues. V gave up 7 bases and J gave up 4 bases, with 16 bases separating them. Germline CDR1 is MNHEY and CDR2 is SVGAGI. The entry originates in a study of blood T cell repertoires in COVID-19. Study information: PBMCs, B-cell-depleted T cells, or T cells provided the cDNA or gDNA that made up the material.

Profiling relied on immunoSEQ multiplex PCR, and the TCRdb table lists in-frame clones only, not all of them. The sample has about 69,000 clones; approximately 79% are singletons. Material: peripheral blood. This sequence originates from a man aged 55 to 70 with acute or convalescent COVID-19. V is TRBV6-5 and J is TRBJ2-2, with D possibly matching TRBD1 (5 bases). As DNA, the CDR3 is TGTGCCAGCACCAGACAGACTGTTTCCACCGGGGAGCTGTTTTTT. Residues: CASTRQTVSTGELFF.